These 3 T cell receptor beta chains came from one sample sequenced in a study of early T cells in non-severe SARS-CoV-2 infection. TCRdb ran MiXCR on the 5' RACE reads and lists one entry per CDR3 protein. Of fewer than 50,000 distinct CDR3 sequences in the sample, 12% were seen once. Sequencing used whole blood. The receptors derive from an adult who was a healthcare worker with PCR-confirmed SARS-CoV-2 infection or an uninfected control (not recorded which).

This clonotype has just a few counts. The V and J genes are TRBV10-3 and TRBJ2-1, with 7 bases aligning to TRBD2. This CDR3 spans 11 amino acids. The germline V gene has CDR1 ENHRY and CDR2 SYGVKD. The V and J ends lost 4 bases and 9 bases, in that order; junction bases with no gene match: 0. The CDR3 coding sequence is TGTGCCATCAGTGCTAGCGGTGAGCAGTTCTTC. Translating it yields CAISASGEQFF.

This clonotype appeared many times. V is TRBV4-1 and J is TRBJ1-6, with a weak D call TRBD1 (6 bases). Trimming took off 4 bases at V and 6 bases at J, with 13 bases between the two ends. This CDR3 is built from 15 residues. Germline CDR1 reads MGHRA; CDR2 reads YSYEKL. The CDR3 DNA reads as TGCGCCAGCAGCCTGACAGGATCCCTTAATTCACCCCTCCACTTT. It translates to CASSLTGSLNSPLHF.

This clonotype was seen at least ten times. The chain has TRBV11-2 and TRBJ1-4, with D possibly being TRBD1 (6 bases). This CDR3 contains 15 residues. The V and J ends lost 1 base and 8 bases respectively, with 14 bases between them. The germline V gene encodes CDR1 SGHAT and CDR2 FQNNGV. The CDR3 protein is CASSLVSGTTEKLFF. As DNA, the CDR3 is TGTGCCAGCAGCTTAGTCTCCGGGACAACAGAAAAACTGTTTTTT.